A single sample gave rise to the 8 T cell receptor beta chains below, sequenced in a study of OX40 agonist ivuxolimab in advanced cancers. Sequencing was performed with immunoSEQ multiplex PCR; in TCRdb, only in-frame clones are kept and a portion is missing. This table has some 44,000 clones, 80% appearing once. The sequencing used CD4+ or CD8+ T cells sorted from blood, collected in a trial of the OX40 agonist ivuxolimab. The receptors shown here come from an adult with an advanced solid tumor such as melanoma, head and neck, liver or kidney cancer.

This chain links TRBV5-1 with TRBJ1-2, with a weak D call TRBD1 (5 bases). Trimming removed 0 bases from V and 10 bases from J, with 13 bases in between. Germline loops: CDR1 SGHRS, CDR2 YFSETQ. CDR3 size: 13 residues. The CDR3 DNA reads as TGCGCCAGCAGCTTGGTTGTAGGGGATGACTACACCTTC. Translation gives CASSLVVGDDYTF.

V is TRBV7-9 and J is TRBJ1-3; TRBD1 matches at 8 bases. The CDR3 totals 16 residues. CDR1 is SEHNR, CDR2 FQNEAQ, per germline (reference sequence). V lost 3 bases and J lost 0; bases outside the gene matches: 4. CDR3 DNA sequence: TGTGCCAGCAGCTTCTACAGGGGGTACTCTGGAAACACCATATATTTT. This gives the protein CASSFYRGYSGNTIYF.

J is TRBJ2-7 and V is TRBV7-8, with unresolved D. CDR1 is SGHVS, CDR2 FQNEAQ, per germline. The CDR3 totals 13 residues. Deletions cut 3 bases from V and 3 bases from J, with 9 bases between. The CDR3 is CASSFTDNYEQYF. CDR3 sequence (DNA): TGTGCCAGCAGCTTTACAGATAACTACGAGCAGTACTTC.

V is TRBV5-1 and J is TRBJ2-1, with unresolved D. Germline loops: CDR1 SGHRS, CDR2 YFSETQ. The CDR3 extends over 16 amino acids. V lost 3 bases to trimming and J lost 4 bases, with 17 bases between them. CDR3 region: CASSSLLSATYNEQFF. DNA for the CDR3: TGCGCCAGCAGCTCCCTCTTATCGGCCACATACAATGAGCAGTTCTTC.

The chain links TRBV7-2 to TRBJ2-1; D perhaps matches TRBD1 (6 bases). Germline V gene lookup returns CDR1 SGHTA and CDR2 FQGNSA. The CDR3 has 15 residues. The V end was cut by 5 bases, the J end by 0 bases, with 11 bases between. In nucleotides, the CDR3 is TGTGCCAGCAGCACAACAGGGACCTCCTACAATGAGCAGTTCTTC. This translates into CASSTTGTSYNEQFF.

V and J are TRBV5-4 and TRBJ2-1; no firm D call. Germline loops: CDR1 SGHNT, CDR2 YYREEE (reference sequence). Trimming removed 0 bases from V and 3 bases from J, with 10 bases in between. This CDR3 has 15 residues. The CDR3 spells CASSLGSLFYNEQFF. CDR3 nucleotide sequence: TGTGCCAGCAGCTTGGGCAGCCTGTTCTACAATGAGCAGTTCTTC.

This clone was observed a few times. The V gene is TRBV6-1, the J gene TRBJ1-1; 7 bases agree with TRBD1. The germline gives CDR1 MNHNS, CDR2 SASEGT. The CDR3 length is 15 residues. Trimming took 2 bases from V and 0 from J; bases not matched to a gene: 3. The CDR3 DNA reads as TGTGCCAGCAGTGAACCGGGACAGCTGAACACTGAAGCTTTCTTT. It translates to CASSEPGQLNTEAFF.

This chain links TRBV6-5 with TRBJ2-7, with 7 nucleotides matching TRBD2. Germline assignment: CDR1 MNHEY and CDR2 SVGAGI. Unmatched junction bases numbered 12, after V lost 7 bases and J lost 3 bases. This CDR3 contains 15 residues. The CDR3 reads CASIERTGRGYEQYF. The CDR3 nucleotides read TGTGCCAGCATCGAGCGGACGGGGAGGGGCTACGAGCAGTACTTC.